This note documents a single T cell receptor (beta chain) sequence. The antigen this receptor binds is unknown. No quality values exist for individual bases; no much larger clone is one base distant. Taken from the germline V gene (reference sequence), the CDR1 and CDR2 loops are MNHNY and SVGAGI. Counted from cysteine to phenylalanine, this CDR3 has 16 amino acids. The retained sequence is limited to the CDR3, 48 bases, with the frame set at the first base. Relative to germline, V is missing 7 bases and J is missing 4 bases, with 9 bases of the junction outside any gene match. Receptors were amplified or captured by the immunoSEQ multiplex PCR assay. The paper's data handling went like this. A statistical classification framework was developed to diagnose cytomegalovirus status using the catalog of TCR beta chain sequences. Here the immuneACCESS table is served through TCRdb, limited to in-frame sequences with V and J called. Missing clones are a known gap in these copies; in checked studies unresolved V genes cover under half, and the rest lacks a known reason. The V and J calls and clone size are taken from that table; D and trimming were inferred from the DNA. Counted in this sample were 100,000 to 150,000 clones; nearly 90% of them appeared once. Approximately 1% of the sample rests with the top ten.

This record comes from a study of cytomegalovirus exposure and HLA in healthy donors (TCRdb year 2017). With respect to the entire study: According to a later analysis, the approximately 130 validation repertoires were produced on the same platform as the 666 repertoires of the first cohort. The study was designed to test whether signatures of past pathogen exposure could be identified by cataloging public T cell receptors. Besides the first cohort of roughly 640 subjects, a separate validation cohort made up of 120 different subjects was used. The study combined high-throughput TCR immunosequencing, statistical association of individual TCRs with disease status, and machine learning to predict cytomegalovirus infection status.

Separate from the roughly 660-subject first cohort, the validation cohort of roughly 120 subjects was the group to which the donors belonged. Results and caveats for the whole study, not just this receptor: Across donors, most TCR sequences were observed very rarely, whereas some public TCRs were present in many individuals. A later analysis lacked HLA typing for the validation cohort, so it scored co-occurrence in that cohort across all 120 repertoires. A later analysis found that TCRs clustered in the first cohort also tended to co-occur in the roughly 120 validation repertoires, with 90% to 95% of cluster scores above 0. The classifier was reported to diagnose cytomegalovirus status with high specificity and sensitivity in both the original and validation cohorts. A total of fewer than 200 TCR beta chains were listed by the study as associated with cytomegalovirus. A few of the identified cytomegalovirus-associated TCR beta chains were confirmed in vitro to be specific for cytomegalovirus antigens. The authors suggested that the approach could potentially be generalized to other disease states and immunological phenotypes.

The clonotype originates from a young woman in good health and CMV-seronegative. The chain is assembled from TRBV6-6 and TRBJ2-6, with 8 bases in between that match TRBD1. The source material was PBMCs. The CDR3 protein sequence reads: CASIGQGARGANVLTF. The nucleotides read TGTGCCAGCATAGGGCAGGGGGCGCGAGGGGCCAACGTCCTGACTTTC.